This entry concerns a single T cell receptor (beta chain). The specificity of this receptor is unknown. A commercial ELISA kit detecting HCMV-specific IgG in serum was used to determine HCMV serostatus. Peripheral blood mononuclear cells were isolated from blood by Ficoll density gradient centrifugation. These data belong to a study of T cells expressing NK-cell markers (dated by TCRdb to about 2020). The study in broad terms: TCR beta-chain repertoires were profiled in sorted CD3+CD56+NKG2C+, CD3+CD56+NKG2C- and CD3+CD56-NKG2C+ T-cell subsets from about 8 donors. Among the eight sequenced donors, seven were HCMV-seropositive and one was HCMV-seronegative. Libraries were sequenced as 2 x 150 bp reads on Illumina HiSeq 2000/2500, MiSeq or NextSeq. All eight donors whose samples were sequenced were randomly selected healthy volunteers, three of them men and five women.

CDR1 and CDR2 (MGHRA, YSYEKL) derive from the germline V gene. Measured from the cysteine to the phenylalanine, the CDR3 is 18 residues long. Nucleotide data are not available. The sequencer listed for this sample is Illumina HiSeq 2000. TCR beta cDNA libraries were made by 5'RACE template switching that added a universal primer site and unique molecular identifiers. cDNA synthesis was primed from the TCR beta constant segment and was followed by two successive PCR amplification steps. The source study handled its data this way. MIGEC handled demultiplexing of the reads and grouping by UMI, while MiTCR was used to assemble and quantify clonotypes. To remove erroneous sequences, TCR cDNA sequences were retained only when supported by two or more reads. The tcR package was used for downstream repertoire analysis, with clonotypes matched between fractions based on CDR3 nucleotide sequence plus V segment. VDJmatch was used to annotate antigen specificity against VDJdb, with one amino acid substitution in CDR3 permitted. Following reprocessing of the reads by TCRdb, the data hold one row per CDR3 protein sequence and no DNA is available. These V and J calls are TCRdb output, not the study's own analysis. The sample table gives 350,000 to 500,000 distinct CDR3 sequences. About 7.1% of the sample is in the top ten clones.

The paper's findings and limits, for the study overall: It remained unclear whether the expanded NKG2C-expressing T cell clones were specific for HCMV antigens. Those dominant clonotypes were again the most abundant among CD3+CD56-NKG2C+ cells in a few donors, at 28.3-60.1%. In six donors, the dominant CD3+CD56+NKG2C+ clonotypes were among the top 10 CD8+ clonotypes and accounted for roughly 1.0-8% of CD8+ T cells.

Sequenced input: blood T cells: a sorted CD56 or NKG2C T cell subset, CD4+ or CD8+ T cells, or bulk PBMC T cells (not recorded which). The TCR originated in a woman aged 18-70 years in good health. In this chain, TRBV4-1 is recombined with TRBJ2-3; TCRdb indicates TRBD1, and absent DNA this call remains unverified. CDR3 reads: CASSQRGRDTQYTDTQYF.